This is a list of T cell receptor beta chains from one sample in a study of CD8 T cells in Susac syndrome. A single record per CDR3 protein comes from TCRdb applying MiXCR to the immunoSEQ multiplex PCR reads. The profile shows about 140,000 distinct CDR3 sequences, 90% to 95% of them singletons. Sequenced input: CD8+ T cells from PBMCs. These receptors were collected from a human donor in good health. Both conserved end residues are part of each CDR3. D genes are given only for firm matches. Only part of the rows carry a size: once, few, many, or a class if the clone is expanded.

TRBJ1-1,NA,NA,TRBV28,CASVNWNTEAFF,TGTGCCAGCGTTAATTGGAACACTGAAGCTTTCTTT
TRBJ2-1,NA,TRBD2,TRBV7-9,CASSLVAGDHNEQFF,TGTGCCAGCAGCTTAGTAGCGGGAGATCACAATGAGCAGTTCTTC
TRBJ2-5,NA,NA,TRBV5-4,CASSFGAGEETQYF,TGTGCCAGCAGCTTTGGGGCAGGGGAAGAGACCCAGTACTTC
TRBJ2-1,NA,NA,TRBV29-1,CSVLVSSYNEQFF,TGCAGCGTACTAGTTAGCTCCTACAATGAGCAGTTCTTC
TRBJ2-3,NA,NA,TRBV20-1,CSARSGELDTQYF,TGCAGTGCTAGGTCGGGGGAGCTAGATACGCAGTATTTT
TRBJ2-7,NA,NA,TRBV30,CAWSPGLSYEQYF,TGTGCCTGGAGTCCAGGGCTTTCCTACGAGCAGTACTTC
TRBJ2-7,NA,TRBD2,TRBV28,CASSSGRRSYEQYF,TGTGCCAGCAGTAGCGGGAGAAGGTCCTACGAGCAGTACTTC
TRBJ1-1,NA,NA,TRBV2,CASMSSWGWNTEAFF,TGTGCCAGCATGTCCAGCTGGGGCTGGAACACTGAAGCTTTCTTT
TRBJ2-2,once,TRBD1,TRBV24-1,CATKDRGYGELFF,TGTGCCACCAAGGACAGGGGGTACGGGGAGCTGTTTTTT
TRBJ2-1,NA,TRBD2,TRBV20-1,CSARAVSGSSYNEQFF,TGCAGTGCTAGAGCCGTCAGCGGGAGCTCCTACAATGAGCAGTTCTTC
TRBJ1-1,once,NA,TRBV29-1,CSVEVRATMANTEAFF,TGCAGCGTTGAAGTTAGGGCTACTATGGCGAACACTGAAGCTTTCTTT
TRBJ2-1,NA,TRBD1,TRBV28,CASRKVGQGTDNEQFF,TGTGCCAGCAGGAAGGTGGGACAGGGGACCGACAATGAGCAGTTCTTC
TRBJ1-2,NA,NA,TRBV6-5,CASSIDQQECYTF,TGTGCCAGCAGCATCGATCAGCAGGAATGCTACACCTTC
TRBJ2-5,NA,NA,TRBV14,CASSPVLPETQYF,TGTGCCAGCAGCCCCGTGCTCCCGGAGACCCAGTACTTC
TRBJ2-5,NA,NA,TRBV7-7,CASSFTRGEETQYF,TGTGCCAGCAGCTTTACTAGGGGGGAAGAGACCCAGTACTTC
TRBJ2-5,NA,TRBD2,TRBV12-5,CARRAGGETQYF,TGTGCTAGACGGGCGGGAGGGGAGACCCAGTACTTC
TRBJ1-1,NA,NA,TRBV5-4,CASSSGGEAFF,TGTGCCAGCAGCTCCGGAGGGGAAGCTTTCTTT
TRBJ2-3,NA,TRBD2,TRBV27,CASSLGGRWIADTQYF,TGTGCCAGCAGTTTGGGCGGGAGGTGGATAGCAGATACGCAGTATTTT
TRBJ2-1,NA,TRBD1,TRBV4-3,CASSQAGTGSYNEQFF,TGCGCCAGCAGCCAAGCCGGGACAGGGAGCTACAATGAGCAGTTCTTC
TRBJ2-7,NA,TRBD1,TRBV4-3,CASSQEDGRGIWEQYF,TGCGCCAGCAGCCAGGAGGACGGCAGGGGGATATGGGAGCAGTACTTC
TRBJ2-7,NA,NA,TRBV30,CAWSPDYEQYF,TGTGCCTGGAGTCCTGACTACGAGCAGTACTTC
TRBJ2-7,NA,TRBD1,TRBV4-3,CASSQSRTGGSYEQYF,TGCGCCAGCAGCCAATCCCGGACAGGGGGTTCCTACGAGCAGTACTTC
TRBJ1-3,NA,NA,TRBV7-2,CASSYWGNTIYF,TGTGCCAGCAGCTACTGGGGGAACACCATATATTTT
TRBJ2-1,NA,TRBD2,TRBV7-9,CASSSPLAGGINEQFF,TGTGCCAGCAGCTCCCCTTTAGCGGGAGGGATCAATGAGCAGTTCTTC
TRBJ2-3,NA,NA,TRBV27,CASGNTDTQYF,TGTGCCAGCGGAAACACAGATACGCAGTATTTT
TRBJ2-1,NA,NA,TRBV27,CASDGGNEQFF,TGTGCCAGTGACGGGGGAAATGAGCAGTTCTTC
TRBJ2-7,NA,NA,TRBV20-1,CSARLQDYYEQYF,TGCAGTGCTAGACTACAGGATTACTACGAGCAGTACTTC
TRBJ2-1,once,NA,TRBV28,CASNRGVGDEQFF,TGTGCCAGCAACCGAGGTGTGGGGGACGAGCAGTTCTTC
TRBJ2-1,NA,NA,TRBV9,CASSATDYNEQFF,TGTGCCAGCAGCGCGACAGATTACAATGAGCAGTTCTTC
TRBJ2-2,NA,NA,TRBV9,CASSGNTGELFF,TGTGCCAGCAGCGGGAACACCGGGGAGCTGTTTTTT
TRBJ1-1,NA,NA,TRBV3-1,CASSQSVGAEAFF,TGTGCCAGCAGCCAATCGGTCGGAGCTGAAGCTTTCTTT
TRBJ2-1,NA,TRBD2,TRBV4-3,CASSHPTLGTSGNEQFF,TGCGCCAGCAGCCACCCTACCCTGGGGACTAGCGGCAATGAGCAGTTCTTC
TRBJ2-1,NA,NA,TRBV28,CASSLQGGNEQFF,TGTGCCAGCAGTTTACAGGGGGGCAATGAGCAGTTCTTC
TRBJ1-1,NA,NA,TRBV29-1,CSVGGAEAFF,TGCAGCGTTGGCGGGGCTGAAGCTTTCTTT
TRBJ1-1,NA,NA,TRBV15,CATSTGATSTEAFF,TGTGCCACCAGCACCGGGGCTACTTCCACTGAAGCTTTCTTT
TRBJ2-5,NA,NA,TRBV4-3,CASSPSPQETQYF,TGCGCCAGCAGCCCCTCCCCCCAAGAGACCCAGTACTTC
TRBJ2-1,NA,NA,TRBV6-2/TRBV6-3,CASSTSPSNEQFF,TGTGCCAGCAGTACCTCACCCAGCAATGAGCAGTTCTTC
TRBJ1-2,NA,NA,TRBV4-3,CASAYGAGFDYGYTF,TGCGCCAGTGCCTACGGGGCAGGTTTTGACTATGGCTACACCTTC
TRBJ1-1,NA,NA,TRBV27,CASSYSGFTEAFF,TGTGCCAGCAGTTACTCGGGGTTTACTGAAGCTTTCTTT
TRBJ1-1,NA,TRBD1,TRBV9,CASSLDRGEAFF,TGTGCCAGCAGCCTAGACAGGGGGGAAGCTTTCTTT
TRBJ2-1,NA,NA,TRBV23-1,CASSHQQGYNEQFF,TGCGCCAGCAGTCACCAACAGGGATACAATGAGCAGTTCTTC
TRBJ1-2,NA,TRBD1,TRBV30,CAWTGGYGYTF,TGTGCCTGGACAGGGGGCTATGGCTACACCTTC
TRBJ2-7,NA,TRBD2,TRBV7-9,CASSLPPGGEQYF,TGTGCCAGCAGCTTACCGCCGGGGGGCGAGCAGTACTTC
TRBJ2-1,NA,TRBD2,TRBV3-1,CASSQGTSEYNEQFF,TGTGCCAGCAGCCAAGGGACTAGCGAATACAATGAGCAGTTCTTC
TRBJ2-3,once,NA,TRBV29-1,CSVLDGDTQYF,TGCAGCGTCCTTGACGGCGATACGCAGTATTTT
TRBJ1-1,NA,NA,TRBV14,CASKRWNTEAFF,TGTGCCAGCAAGCGGTGGAACACTGAAGCTTTCTTT
TRBJ2-2,NA,TRBD2,TRBV4-3,CASSQELASGNSYTGELFF,TGCGCCAGCAGCCAAGAATTGGCTAGCGGGAATTCTTACACCGGGGAGCTGTTTTTT
TRBJ2-1,NA,TRBD1,TRBV9,CASSESGQTNEQFF,TGTGCCAGCAGCGAATCGGGACAGACCAATGAGCAGTTCTTC
TRBJ1-5,NA,NA,TRBV19,CASNLGYQPQHF,TGTGCCAGTAATCTCGGGTATCAGCCCCAGCATTTT
TRBJ2-7,NA,NA,TRBV20-1,CSARDKRNSYEQYF,TGCAGTGCTAGAGATAAACGGAACTCCTACGAGCAGTACTTC
TRBJ2-2,NA,TRBD1,TRBV29-1,CSVTDRGLTGELFF,TGCAGCGTCACCGACAGGGGGCTTACCGGGGAGCTGTTTTTT
TRBJ2-1,NA,NA,TRBV4-3,CASSQGGVDEQFF,TGCGCCAGCAGCCAAGGAGGGGTGGATGAGCAGTTCTTC
TRBJ1-1,NA,NA,TRBV7-9,CASRDNTEAFF,TGTGCCAGCAGGGATAACACTGAAGCTTTCTTT
TRBJ2-1,NA,TRBD1,TRBV27,CASRNRGPSSYNEQFF,TGTGCCAGCAGAAACAGGGGACCGTCGTCCTACAATGAGCAGTTCTTC
TRBJ2-1,NA,TRBD2,TRBV4-1,CASSPGLGRDEQFF,TGCGCCAGCAGCCCCGGACTAGGCCGCGATGAGCAGTTCTTC
TRBJ1-1,NA,NA,TRBV29-1,CSVEGTPMNTEAFF,TGCAGCGTTGAAGGGACGCCTATGAACACTGAAGCTTTCTTT
TRBJ2-2,NA,NA,TRBV7-2,CASSLVRDNTGELFF,TGTGCCAGCAGCTTAGTAAGGGACAACACCGGGGAGCTGTTTTTT
TRBJ2-1,NA,TRBD2,TRBV29-1,CSVGVRGRVTVDNEQFF,TGCAGCGTTGGAGTGCGCGGGAGGGTAACAGTGGACAATGAGCAGTTCTTC
TRBJ2-1,once,NA,TRBV20-1,CSARGAGRTSNEQFF,TGCAGTGCTAGAGGGGCGGGGCGTACTTCTAATGAGCAGTTCTTC